What follows are 2 T cell receptor beta chains derived from one specimen sequenced in a study of early T cells in non-severe SARS-CoV-2 infection. TCRdb independently ran MiXCR on the 5' RACE reads; one entry per CDR3 protein. The repertoire holds approximately 80,000 distinct CDR3 sequences, approximately 12% seen once, with around 3.7% in the top ten. The sequenced material came from whole blood. Source of these receptors: an adult who was a healthcare worker with PCR-confirmed SARS-CoV-2 infection or an uninfected control (not recorded which).

This clonotype is medium-sized (0.01 to 0.1%) by share. The gene calls are TRBV29-1 and TRBJ2-5; no definite D call. Trimming pared 1 base from V and 2 bases from J, leaving 17 bases between. CDR3 length equals 16 residues. The germline V gene encodes CDR1 SQVTM and CDR2 ANQGSEA. CDR3 residues: CSVEGISPVIQETQYF. CDR3 sequence (DNA): TGCAGCGTTGAAGGTATCTCGCCAGTAATTCAAGAGACCCAGTACTTC. The full variable domain, its missing parts supplied by reference TRBV29-1 and TRBJ2-5, is SAVISQKPSRDICQRGTSLTIQCQVDSQVTMMFWYRQQPGQSLTLIATANQGSEATYESGFVIDKFPISRPNLTFSTLTVSNMSPEDSSIYLCSVEGISPVIQETQYFGPGTRLLVL.

The V and J genes are TRBV18 and TRBJ2-1; 7 bases fit TRBD2. The germline CDR1 and CDR2 sequences are KGHSH and LQKENI. Trimming at V came to 3 bases and at J to 0 bases, leaving 2 bases not matched to a gene. The CDR3 extends over 15 amino acids. For the CDR3, the DNA is TGTGCCAGCTCACCCCGGGGGGTCTCCTACAATGAGCAGTTCTTC. Translation: CASSPRGVSYNEQFF.